Only a few counts were recorded for the clone carrying this TCR beta chain. Its antigen is not identified. These data are taken from a study of Graves' ophthalmopathy and Graves' hyperthyroidism. Study-wide findings and caveats: Ophthalmopathy progression was predicted by the model at less than 71% sensitivity and approximately 72% specificity.

In germline, CDR1 is SQVTM, CDR2 ANQGSEA. The CDR3 runs 14 residues. The trim removed 6 bases at V and 5 bases at J, leaving 11 bases unmatched. Beta-chain TCR CDR3 regions were amplified from RNA transcripts. A first-round RT-PCR used HTBI primers, followed by a second-round multiplex PCR. TCRdb reprocessed the multiplex PCR reads via MiXCR and lists one record per CDR3 protein. The data show about 240,000 distinct CDR3 sequences, around 42% seen once. The sample consisted of peripheral blood. The chain links TRBV29-1 to TRBJ2-5; 8 nucleotides match TRBD2. The source of this sequence is an adult man with Graves' ophthalmopathy. The CDR3 DNA reads as TGCAGCGTCACCCCAGGGACTAGTCGGGAGACCCAGTACTTC. Its protein is CSVTPGTSRETQYF.